The T cell receptor (beta chain) under discussion was sequenced for a study of blood T cell repertoires in COVID-19. In the study overall: Sites across the United States, Italy and Spain contributed samples from acute and convalescent COVID-19. T cells, B-cell-depleted T cells, or PBMCs supplied cDNA or gDNA.

CDR3 length: 16 amino acids. Germline V gene sequence: CDR1 MNHNS, CDR2 SASEGT. Between the trimmed V and J ends, which lost 2 bases and 0 bases, there was a span of 14 bases. In the source study's methods: Nucleated cell number was recorded as an estimate derived from reference gene primer amplification. Profiled with immunoSEQ multiplex PCR; TCRdb holds only in-frame clones, not every one. D and trimming come from the DNA, and the V and J calls and clone size come from that table. The repertoire holds approximately 91,000 clones, roughly 71% seen once, with 8.5% to 10% in the top ten. This chain links TRBV6-1 with TRBJ2-7; D is perhaps TRBD1 (5 bases). The TCR comes from an elderly woman with acute or convalescent COVID-19. Sequencing was done on a sample of peripheral blood. The CDR3: CASSEMAGLLSYEQYF. CDR3 bases: TGTGCCAGCAGTGAAATGGCAGGGCTCCTCTCCTACGAGCAGTACTTC.